The rows below give T cell receptor beta chains drawn from one sample of a study of cytomegalovirus exposure and HLA in healthy donors. Method: immunoSEQ multiplex PCR; TCRdb's copy keeps in-frame clones and lacks some. The repertoire has approximately 200,000 clones, approximately 85% of them found once; the top ten carry approximately 2.2%. Sequencing was carried out using PBMCs. The receptors shown here come from a woman aged 45 to 65 in good health and CMV-seronegative. CDR3s include the opening cysteine and the closing phenylalanine or tryptophan. The D gene is left open where the match is weak. Clone sizes are given selectively: once, few, many, or a class where the clone is expanded.

size: .
D: .
J: TRBJ2-2
length: 13
V: TRBV7-2
CDR3: CATIITGTGELFF
DNA: TGTGCCACCATAATCACAGGCACCGGGGAGCTGTTTTTT

size: .
D: TRBD2
J: TRBJ2-7
length: 15
V: TRBV30
CDR3: CAWSVSLAENYEQYF
DNA: TGTGCCTGGAGTGTCTCACTAGCGGAAAACTACGAGCAGTACTTC

size: .
D: TRBD2
J: TRBJ2-1
length: 16
V: TRBV5-1
CDR3: CASSLGLAATYNEQFF
DNA: TGCGCCAGCAGCTTGGGACTAGCAGCTACCTACAATGAGCAGTTCTTC

size: .
D: .
J: TRBJ2-1
length: 15
V: TRBV5-1
CDR3: CASSLPGNSYNEQFF
DNA: TGCGCCAGCAGCTTACCGGGGAACTCCTACAATGAGCAGTTCTTC

size: .
D: TRBD1
J: TRBJ1-1
length: 12
V: TRBV7-9
CDR3: CASRRQGMRAFF
DNA: TGTGCCAGCAGACGACAGGGGATGAGGGCTTTCTTT

size: few
D: TRBD1
J: TRBJ2-7
length: 14
V: TRBV9
CDR3: CASSPRDSSYEQYF
DNA: TGTGCCAGCAGCCCCCGGGACAGCTCCTACGAGCAGTACTTC

size: .
D: .
J: TRBJ2-7
length: 14
V: TRBV28
CDR3: CASSLGGSSYEQYF
DNA: TGTGCCAGCAGTTTGGGTGGGAGCTCCTACGAGCAGTACTTC

size: .
D: .
J: TRBJ2-1
length: 9
V: TRBV19
CDR3: CALPDEQFF
DNA: TGTGCCTTGCCGGATGAGCAGTTCTTC

size: .
D: .
J: TRBJ2-1
length: 12
V: TRBV5-1
CDR3: CASSFGDPEQFF
DNA: TGCGCCAGCAGCTTCGGGGATCCTGAGCAGTTCTTC

size: .
D: .
J: TRBJ1-5
length: 12
V: TRBV6-1
CDR3: CASTVSNQPQHF
DNA: TGTGCCAGCACCGTCAGCAATCAGCCCCAGCATTTT

size: .
D: .
J: TRBJ1-5
length: 12
V: TRBV28
CDR3: CASRQSNQPQHF
DNA: TGTGCCAGCAGACAGAGCAACCAGCCCCAGCATTTT

size: .
D: .
J: TRBJ2-7
length: 13
V: TRBV5-6
CDR3: CASSGGDSYEQYF
DNA: TGTGCCAGCAGCGGCGGGGATTCCTACGAGCAGTACTTC

size: .
D: TRBD1
J: TRBJ1-1
length: 16
V: TRBV5-8
CDR3: CASSRGTGVRNTEAFF
DNA: TGTGCCAGCAGTCGGGGAACAGGGGTAAGGAACACTGAAGCTTTCTTT

size: once
D: .
J: TRBJ2-3
length: 16
V: TRBV2
CDR3: CASSEQTRGGADTQYF
DNA: TGTGCCAGCAGTGAACAGACCCGAGGGGGTGCAGATACGCAGTATTTT

size: .
D: TRBD1
J: TRBJ1-1
length: 15
V: TRBV18
CDR3: CASSTTGQVNTEAFF
DNA: TGTGCCAGCTCAACGACGGGACAGGTGAACACTGAAGCTTTCTTT

size: .
D: .
J: TRBJ2-7
length: 15
V: TRBV14
CDR3: CASSQDEGSSYEQYF
DNA: TGTGCCAGCAGCCAAGATGAAGGTAGCTCCTACGAGCAGTACTTC

size: .
D: TRBD1
J: TRBJ2-3
length: 15
V: TRBV28
CDR3: CASRSGTGGTDTQYF
DNA: TGTGCCAGCAGATCCGGGACAGGGGGTACAGATACGCAGTATTTT

size: .
D: TRBD1
J: TRBJ2-7
length: 14
V: TRBV6-6
CDR3: CASSVRDRHYEQYF
DNA: TGTGCCAGCAGTGTCCGGGACAGGCACTACGAGCAGTACTTC

size: .
D: TRBD2
J: TRBJ2-7
length: 15
V: TRBV6-4
CDR3: CASRKELAGGHEQYF
DNA: TGTGCCAGCAGAAAAGAGCTAGCGGGAGGCCACGAGCAGTACTTC

size: .
D: TRBD2
J: TRBJ2-5
length: 16
V: TRBV10-3
CDR3: CAISDSSGRARETQYF
DNA: TGTGCCATCAGTGACTCTAGCGGGAGGGCCCGGGAGACCCAGTACTTC

size: .
D: TRBD2
J: TRBJ2-7
length: 16
V: TRBV4-1
CDR3: CASSQALAGSSYEQYF
DNA: TGCGCCAGCAGCCAGGCTCTAGCGGGGTCCTCCTACGAGCAGTACTTC

size: .
D: TRBD2
J: TRBJ2-3
length: 17
V: TRBV9
CDR3: CASSPIPAGGSTDTQYF
DNA: TGTGCCAGCAGCCCAATACCAGCGGGAGGTAGCACAGATACGCAGTATTTT

size: .
D: TRBD2
J: TRBJ2-1
length: 14
V: TRBV30
CDR3: CAWTGLAVYNEQFF
DNA: TGTGCCTGGACGGGACTAGCGGTCTACAATGAGCAGTTCTTC

size: .
D: TRBD2
J: TRBJ2-3
length: 15
V: TRBV7-3
CDR3: CASSPGTGGIDTQYF
DNA: TGTGCCAGCAGCCCGGGTACGGGGGGGATAGATACGCAGTATTTT

size: .
D: TRBD1
J: TRBJ2-3
length: 16
V: TRBV9
CDR3: CASSTRTGGTADTQYF
DNA: TGTGCCAGCAGCACACGGACAGGGGGCACCGCAGATACGCAGTATTTT

size: .
D: TRBD1
J: TRBJ2-2
length: 14
V: TRBV25-1
CDR3: CASRGQGRTGELFF
DNA: TGTGCCAGCAGGGGACAGGGGCGCACCGGGGAGCTGTTTTTT

size: .
D: .
J: TRBJ2-7
length: 14
V: TRBV7-9
CDR3: CASSLFGSSYEQYF
DNA: TGTGCCAGCAGCTTATTCGGGAGCTCCTACGAGCAGTACTTC

size: .
D: TRBD1
J: TRBJ2-7
length: 14
V: TRBV13
CDR3: CASSSGTGEREQYF
DNA: TGTGCCAGCAGTTCCGGGACAGGGGAACGCGAGCAGTACTTC

size: .
D: .
J: TRBJ2-5
length: 15
V: TRBV7-9
CDR3: CASSLAAVPQETQYF
DNA: TGTGCCAGCAGCTTAGCAGCGGTCCCACAAGAGACCCAGTACTTC

size: few
D: TRBD2
J: TRBJ2-5
length: 16
V: TRBV27
CDR3: CASSFLAALNIETQYF
DNA: TGTGCCAGCAGTTTCCTAGCGGCCCTTAATATAGAGACCCAGTACTTC

size: .
D: TRBD1
J: TRBJ2-7
length: 14
V: TRBV18
CDR3: CASSQGQTNYEQYF
DNA: TGTGCCAGCTCACAGGGACAGACGAACTACGAGCAGTACTTC

size: .
D: .
J: TRBJ1-5
length: 13
V: TRBV28
CDR3: CASSLDRNQPQHF
DNA: TGTGCCAGCAGCCTCGACAGGAATCAGCCCCAGCATTTT

size: few
D: .
J: TRBJ2-1
length: 15
V: TRBV5-1
CDR3: CASSLAGGTYNEQFF
DNA: TGCGCCAGCAGCTTGGCAGGAGGGACCTACAATGAGCAGTTCTTC

size: once
D: TRBD2
J: TRBJ2-1
length: 16
V: TRBV2
CDR3: CASTRGLAGKLNEQFF
DNA: TGTGCCAGCACTCGAGGACTAGCGGGAAAGCTCAATGAGCAGTTCTTC

size: .
D: .
J: TRBJ1-6
length: 15
V: TRBV5-1
CDR3: CASRPMAGEGSPLHF
DNA: TGCGCCAGCAGACCCATGGCAGGGGAAGGGTCACCCCTCCACTTT

size: .
D: TRBD2
J: TRBJ2-7
length: 17
V: TRBV7-2
CDR3: CASSLGASGRRSYEQYF
DNA: TGTGCCAGCAGCTTAGGGGCTAGCGGGAGGCGCTCCTACGAGCAGTACTTC

size: .
D: .
J: TRBJ1-6
length: 15
V: TRBV5-4
CDR3: CASRSFDKDNSPLHF
DNA: TGTGCCAGCAGGTCATTTGACAAGGATAATTCACCCCTCCACTTT

size: .
D: TRBD2
J: TRBJ2-7
length: 14
V: TRBV28
CDR3: CASSQLAASYEQYF
DNA: TGTGCCAGCAGTCAACTAGCGGCCTCCTACGAGCAGTACTTC

size: .
D: TRBD2
J: TRBJ2-3
length: 16
V: TRBV27
CDR3: CASREGGWSSTDTQYF
DNA: TGTGCCAGCAGGGAGGGAGGGTGGTCAAGCACAGATACGCAGTATTTT

size: .
D: TRBD1
J: TRBJ1-5
length: 15
V: TRBV28
CDR3: CASGKTGAGAQPQHF
DNA: TGTGCCAGCGGCAAGACAGGGGCAGGGGCCCAGCCCCAGCATTTT

size: .
D: TRBD2
J: TRBJ2-6
length: 17
V: TRBV5-4
CDR3: CASSPGAGGSGANVLTF
DNA: TGTGCCAGCAGTCCGGGGGCGGGGGGATCTGGGGCCAACGTCCTGACTTTC

size: .
D: TRBD1
J: TRBJ1-4
length: 15
V: TRBV28
CDR3: CASSSPGQGAEKLFF
DNA: TGTGCCAGCAGTTCCCCGGGACAGGGGGCTGAAAAACTGTTTTTT

size: .
D: TRBD2
J: TRBJ2-7
length: 14
V: TRBV7-9
CDR3: CASSYGGSSYEQYF
DNA: TGTGCCAGCAGCTACGGCGGGAGTTCCTACGAGCAGTACTTC

size: few
D: .
J: TRBJ2-7
length: 16
V: TRBV27
CDR3: CASSPLVRGGSYEQYF
DNA: TGTGCCAGCAGTCCTCTCGTAAGGGGGGGCTCCTACGAGCAGTACTTC

size: .
D: .
J: TRBJ2-2
length: 17
V: TRBV21-1
CDR3: CASSKPNFPGQLTLLFF
DNA: TGTGCCAGCAGCAAACCTAACTTTCCGGGACAGCTCACCCTTCTGTTTTTT

size: .
D: TRBD2
J: TRBJ2-2
length: 16
V: TRBV6-4
CDR3: CASSPQGTRSTGELFF
DNA: TGTGCCAGCAGTCCGCAGGGGACTAGGTCCACCGGGGAGCTGTTTTTT

size: .
D: TRBD1
J: TRBJ1-1
length: 15
V: TRBV4-1
CDR3: CASSLFGTGLSEAFF
DNA: TGCGCCAGCAGCCTATTCGGGACAGGGTTATCTGAAGCTTTCTTT

size: .
D: TRBD2
J: TRBJ2-3
length: 16
V: TRBV15
CDR3: CATSRGASGSPDTQYF
DNA: TGTGCCACCAGCAGAGGGGCTAGCGGGAGCCCAGATACGCAGTATTTT

size: .
D: TRBD2
J: TRBJ2-7
length: 13
V: TRBV29-1
CDR3: CSADSGNSYEQYF
DNA: TGCAGCGCAGATAGCGGGAACTCCTACGAGCAGTACTTC

size: .
D: TRBD2
J: TRBJ2-2
length: 16
V: TRBV30
CDR3: CAWAGGPSLYTGELFF
DNA: TGTGCCTGGGCGGGAGGGCCCTCTTTGTACACCGGGGAGCTGTTTTTT

size: .
D: .
J: TRBJ1-4
length: 16
V: TRBV19
CDR3: CASSIERLRANEKLFF
DNA: TGTGCCAGTAGTATAGAACGACTCCGAGCTAATGAAAAACTGTTTTTT

size: .
D: .
J: TRBJ1-2
length: 15
V: TRBV18
CDR3: CASSPPKGNSAGYTF
DNA: TGTGCCAGCTCACCACCAAAGGGGAATTCCGCTGGCTACACCTTC

size: .
D: .
J: TRBJ2-1
length: 12
V: TRBV19
CDR3: CASTIGAGLAFF
DNA: TGTGCCAGTACCATAGGTGCGGGGCTAGCGTTCTTC

size: .
D: .
J: TRBJ1-5
length: 14
V: TRBV4-1
CDR3: CASSQDLGEMSQHF
DNA: TGCGCCAGCAGCCAAGACCTTGGGGAGATGAGCCAGCATTTT

size: .
D: TRBD1
J: TRBJ2-7
length: 16
V: TRBV25-1
CDR3: CASSNTPGQGLHEQYF
DNA: TGTGCCAGCAGCAATACTCCGGGACAGGGACTTCACGAGCAGTACTTC

size: .
D: .
J: TRBJ2-7
length: 15
V: TRBV18
CDR3: CASSPQAASSYEQYF
DNA: TGTGCCAGCTCACCACAAGCGGCGTCCTCCTACGAGCAGTACTTC